These 4 T cell receptor beta chains were all obtained from the same sample, sequenced in a study of OX40 agonist ivuxolimab in advanced cancers. Some clones are missing from TCRdb's copy, which holds only in-frame ones; the method was immunoSEQ multiplex PCR. The repertoire holds approximately 37,000 clones, with roughly 87% as singletons. The sequencing used CD4+ or CD8+ T cells sorted from blood, collected in a trial of the OX40 agonist ivuxolimab. All receptors derive from an adult with an advanced solid tumor such as melanoma, head and neck, liver or kidney cancer.

As DNA, the CDR3 is TGTGCCAGCAGTTTAGGGGGGGGCACTGAAGCTTTCTTT. Amino acid sequence: CASSLGGGTEAFF. V gene TRBV27 combines with J gene TRBJ1-1; a weak D match, TRBD1 (5 bases). Trimming took 2 bases from V and 4 from J, leaving 8 bases between them. The CDR3 extends over 13 amino acids. Germline V gene data show CDR1 as MNHEY and CDR2 as SMNVEV (reference sequence).

V usage is TRBV4-2 and J usage is TRBJ1-5; D uncertain. Germline V gene data show CDR1 as LGHNA and CDR2 as YNFKEQ. Trimming removed 0 bases at V and 0 bases at J, with 3 bases between. The CDR3 contains 14 residues. The CDR3 loop reads CASSQEVSNQPQHF. The CDR3 coding sequence is TGTGCCAGCAGCCAAGAGGTTAGCAATCAGCCCCAGCATTTT.

This sequence joins TRBV4-1 and TRBJ2-1, with 7 bases aligning to TRBD1. Trimming at V came to 0 bases and at J to 9 bases, leaving 8 bases not matched to a gene. CDR3 length: 15 amino acids. Germline assignment: CDR1 MGHRA and CDR2 YSYEKL. DNA of the CDR3: TGCGCCAGCAGCCAAGATAGACAGGGTCACGGTGAGCAGTTCTTC. Amino acids: CASSQDRQGHGEQFF.

A single count supports this clone. The chain is built from TRBV6-5 and TRBJ1-5, with D tentatively TRBD1 (6 bases). Germline V gene data show CDR1 as MNHEY and CDR2 as SVGAGI. Trimming stripped 6 bases from V and 5 bases from J, with 14 bases between. This CDR3 is 14 amino acids long. The CDR3: CASSNTGSHQPQHF. The CDR3 DNA reads as TGTGCCAGCAGCAACACAGGGAGTCATCAGCCCCAGCATTTT.